These T cell receptor beta chains were read from a single sample in a study of CD8+ T cells in alopecia areata. Produced via immunoSEQ multiplex PCR; TCRdb's table is partial and in-frame only. The table has approximately 200,000 clones, roughly three fifths seen once; the top ten hold over 3%. Here the sequenced sample was CD4+ T cells sorted from blood, taken at week 4, from a patient treated with tofacitinib. The receptors here all came from a human donor with alopecia areata. CDR3s include the opening cysteine and the closing phenylalanine or tryptophan. The D gene is left open where the match is weak. Some rows have no size entry. The others give once, few or many, or a class for an expanded clone.

CDR3aa: CASRELAGGPDTQYF; CDR3nt: TGTGCCAGCAGGGAACTAGCGGGGGGGCCAGATACGCAGTATTTT; d_gene: TRBD2; j_gene: TRBJ2-3; abundance: .; v_gene: TRBV2
CDR3aa: CASSPYGVEAFF; CDR3nt: TGTGCCAGCAGTCCATACGGGGTTGAAGCTTTCTTT; d_gene: .; j_gene: TRBJ1-1; abundance: few; v_gene: TRBV6-6
CDR3aa: CSVELAGRSDTQYF; CDR3nt: TGCAGCGTTGAGTTAGCAGGGAGGTCAGATACGCAGTATTTT; d_gene: .; j_gene: TRBJ2-3; abundance: few; v_gene: TRBV29-1
CDR3aa: CAWSRGRTSSGANVLTF; CDR3nt: TGTGCCTGGAGTCGGGGCAGGACGAGCTCTGGGGCCAACGTCCTGACTTTC; d_gene: .; j_gene: TRBJ2-6; abundance: .; v_gene: TRBV30
CDR3aa: CAISESTHQGYEQYF; CDR3nt: TGTGCCATCAGTGAGTCGACTCATCAAGGGTACGAGCAGTACTTC; d_gene: .; j_gene: TRBJ2-7; abundance: few; v_gene: TRBV10-3
CDR3aa: CASSPDRLQETQYF; CDR3nt: TGTGCCAGCAGTCCGGACAGGCTGCAAGAGACCCAGTACTTC; d_gene: TRBD1; j_gene: TRBJ2-5; abundance: .; v_gene: TRBV28
CDR3aa: CASRPLAGGNHGELFF; CDR3nt: TGTGCCAGCAGGCCGCTAGCGGGGGGCAATCACGGGGAGCTGTTTTTT; d_gene: TRBD2; j_gene: TRBJ2-2; abundance: few; v_gene: TRBV5-6
CDR3aa: CAWSNGEGQGNYGYTF; CDR3nt: TGTGCCTGGAGCAACGGTGAGGGACAGGGCAACTATGGCTACACCTTC; d_gene: TRBD1; j_gene: TRBJ1-2; abundance: .; v_gene: TRBV30
CDR3aa: CASSYAGARTDTQYF; CDR3nt: TGTGCCAGCAGTTACGCGGGGGCCCGCACAGATACGCAGTATTTT; d_gene: .; j_gene: TRBJ2-3; abundance: .; v_gene: TRBV6-6
CDR3aa: CASSSSNYGYTF; CDR3nt: TGTGCCAGCAGCTCCTCCAACTATGGCTACACCTTC; d_gene: .; j_gene: TRBJ1-2; abundance: few; v_gene: TRBV7-9
CDR3aa: CATLGGDSNTGELFF; CDR3nt: TGTGCCACCCTCGGCGGCGACTCGAACACCGGGGAGCTGTTTTTT; d_gene: .; j_gene: TRBJ2-2; abundance: few; v_gene: TRBV28
CDR3aa: CAWSLSRTSGGSDTQYF; CDR3nt: TGTGCCTGGAGTCTCTCCAGGACTAGCGGGGGTTCAGATACGCAGTATTTT; d_gene: TRBD2; j_gene: TRBJ2-3; abundance: few; v_gene: TRBV30
CDR3aa: CAISGTGGYEQYF; CDR3nt: TGTGCCATCAGCGGGACAGGGGGCTACGAGCAGTACTTC; d_gene: TRBD1; j_gene: TRBJ2-7; abundance: .; v_gene: TRBV10-3
CDR3aa: CSASYFYEQYF; CDR3nt: TGCAGTGCTAGTTACTTCTACGAGCAGTACTTC; d_gene: .; j_gene: TRBJ2-7; abundance: few; v_gene: TRBV20-1
CDR3aa: CASSPGGTPGEETQYF; CDR3nt: TGTGCCAGCAGTCCGGGGGGGACACCCGGCGAGGAGACCCAGTACTTC; d_gene: TRBD2; j_gene: TRBJ2-5; abundance: .; v_gene: TRBV5-4
CDR3aa: CASSGQRYGYTF; CDR3nt: TGTGCCAGCAGCGGACAGAGGTATGGCTACACCTTC; d_gene: .; j_gene: TRBJ1-2; abundance: .; v_gene: TRBV28
CDR3aa: CASTRAGPYEQYF; CDR3nt: TGTGCCAGCACCCGCGCGGGGCCCTACGAGCAGTACTTC; d_gene: .; j_gene: TRBJ2-7; abundance: .; v_gene: TRBV6-1
CDR3aa: CASLGTGYGELFF; CDR3nt: TGTGCCAGCCTGGGGACGGGGTACGGGGAGCTGTTTTTT; d_gene: .; j_gene: TRBJ2-2; abundance: .; v_gene: TRBV2
CDR3aa: CSALTGTGGSPLHF; CDR3nt: TGCAGCGCTCTTACCGGGACAGGAGGTTCACCCCTCCACTTT; d_gene: TRBD1; j_gene: TRBJ1-6; abundance: .; v_gene: TRBV29-1
CDR3aa: CASLNTEAFF; CDR3nt: TGCGCCAGCCTTAACACTGAAGCTTTCTTT; d_gene: .; j_gene: TRBJ1-1; abundance: .; v_gene: TRBV10-2
CDR3aa: CASSFSGNEETQYF; CDR3nt: TGCGCCAGCAGCTTCTCTGGGAACGAAGAGACCCAGTACTTC; d_gene: .; j_gene: TRBJ2-5; abundance: few; v_gene: TRBV5-1
CDR3aa: CASRTGSDRGHETQYF; CDR3nt: TGTGCCAGCAGGACAGGCTCAGACAGGGGGCACGAGACCCAGTACTTC; d_gene: TRBD1; j_gene: TRBJ2-5; abundance: .; v_gene: TRBV27
CDR3aa: CASSYGQGPDIQYF; CDR3nt: TGTGCCAGCAGTTACGGTCAGGGACCGGACATTCAGTACTTC; d_gene: .; j_gene: TRBJ2-4; abundance: .; v_gene: TRBV6-5
CDR3aa: CATRTGGVGANVLTF; CDR3nt: TGTGCCACCCGGACAGGGGGGGTTGGGGCCAACGTCCTGACTTTC; d_gene: TRBD1; j_gene: TRBJ2-6; abundance: .; v_gene: TRBV15
CDR3aa: CASSLGQLSPEAFF; CDR3nt: TGTGCCAGCAGCTTGGGACAATTATCCCCTGAAGCTTTCTTT; d_gene: .; j_gene: TRBJ1-1; abundance: .; v_gene: TRBV2
CDR3aa: CASFGTGPYEQYF; CDR3nt: TGTGCCAGCTTCGGGACAGGCCCCTACGAGCAGTACTTC; d_gene: TRBD1; j_gene: TRBJ2-7; abundance: once; v_gene: TRBV6-5
CDR3aa: CASKGGGPGYTF; CDR3nt: TGTGCCAGCAAAGGTGGCGGACCAGGCTACACCTTC; d_gene: .; j_gene: TRBJ1-2; abundance: .; v_gene: TRBV2
CDR3aa: CASSLFGQMITYEQYF; CDR3nt: TGTGCCAGCAGCTTGTTCGGACAGATGATTACCTACGAGCAGTACTTC; d_gene: .; j_gene: TRBJ2-7; abundance: .; v_gene: TRBV5-6
CDR3aa: CASSEPDSMVGYTF; CDR3nt: TGCGCCAGCAGCGAACCAGACAGTATGGTAGGCTACACCTTC; d_gene: .; j_gene: TRBJ1-2; abundance: once; v_gene: TRBV5-1
CDR3aa: CASSRSLNSYEQYF; CDR3nt: TGTGCCAGTAGTCGGTCATTGAACTCCTACGAGCAGTACTTC; d_gene: .; j_gene: TRBJ2-7; abundance: few; v_gene: TRBV19
CDR3aa: CSVEPGSTDTQYF; CDR3nt: TGCAGCGTTGAACCGGGTAGCACAGATACGCAGTATTTT; d_gene: .; j_gene: TRBJ2-3; abundance: few; v_gene: TRBV29-1
CDR3aa: CASSSGDRVADTQYF; CDR3nt: TGTGCCAGCAGCTCGGGGGACAGGGTAGCAGATACGCAGTATTTT; d_gene: TRBD1; j_gene: TRBJ2-3; abundance: .; v_gene: TRBV5-8
CDR3aa: CASSSPIQGNTEAFF; CDR3nt: TGTGCCAGCAGCTCACCCATTCAGGGTAACACTGAAGCTTTCTTT; d_gene: .; j_gene: TRBJ1-1; abundance: .; v_gene: TRBV7-9
CDR3aa: CASNAGMNTGELFF; CDR3nt: TGCGCCAGCAATGCAGGGATGAACACCGGGGAGCTGTTTTTT; d_gene: .; j_gene: TRBJ2-2; abundance: few; v_gene: TRBV5-1
CDR3aa: CAISEFGQGGSPLHF; CDR3nt: TGTGCCATCAGTGAATTCGGACAGGGCGGGTCACCCCTCCACTTT; d_gene: TRBD1; j_gene: TRBJ1-6; abundance: few; v_gene: TRBV10-3
CDR3aa: CASSLTGGRNTEAFF; CDR3nt: TGCGCCAGCAGCTTAACAGGGGGACGGAACACTGAAGCTTTCTTT; d_gene: TRBD1; j_gene: TRBJ1-1; abundance: .; v_gene: TRBV5-1
CDR3aa: CASSQESTGRYNEQFF; CDR3nt: TGTGCCAGCAGCCAAGAGTCGACAGGGAGGTACAATGAGCAGTTCTTC; d_gene: .; j_gene: TRBJ2-1; abundance: .; v_gene: TRBV4-2
CDR3aa: CASSPGQGRSDTQYF; CDR3nt: TGTGCCAGCAGTCCGGGACAGGGGAGATCAGATACGCAGTATTTT; d_gene: TRBD1; j_gene: TRBJ2-3; abundance: .; v_gene: TRBV6-5
CDR3aa: CASSLRQGGGPLQYF; CDR3nt: TGTGCCAGTTCCCTCCGGCAGGGCGGGGGCCCTCTGCAGTATTTT; d_gene: .; j_gene: TRBJ2-3; abundance: few; v_gene: TRBV19
CDR3aa: CASSSRDTQYF; CDR3nt: TGTGCCAGCAGCTCGAGAGATACGCAGTATTTT; d_gene: .; j_gene: TRBJ2-3; abundance: .; v_gene: TRBV7-2
CDR3aa: CASRLKWNTEAFF; CDR3nt: TGTGCCAGCAGACTAAAGTGGAACACTGAAGCTTTCTTT; d_gene: .; j_gene: TRBJ1-1; abundance: .; v_gene: TRBV6-6
CDR3aa: CASSLRDLLF; CDR3nt: TGTGCCAGCAGCCTACGGGACCTTCTCTTC; d_gene: .; j_gene: TRBJ1-2; abundance: few; v_gene: TRBV7-9
CDR3aa: CASSQVGSYSNQPQHF; CDR3nt: TGCGCCAGCAGCCAAGTTGGCAGCTATAGCAATCAGCCCCAGCATTTT; d_gene: .; j_gene: TRBJ1-5; abundance: .; v_gene: TRBV4-1
CDR3aa: CASSTHPGANVLTF; CDR3nt: TGTGCCAGTAGCACCCACCCTGGGGCCAACGTCCTGACTTTC; d_gene: .; j_gene: TRBJ2-6; abundance: .; v_gene: TRBV19
CDR3aa: CSVDEVSGNTIYF; CDR3nt: TGCAGCGTTGACGAGGTCTCTGGAAACACCATATATTTT; d_gene: .; j_gene: TRBJ1-3; abundance: .; v_gene: TRBV29-1
CDR3aa: CASSLGTGFPQETQYF; CDR3nt: TGCGCCAGCAGCTTGGGGACAGGGTTCCCCCAAGAGACCCAGTACTTC; d_gene: TRBD1; j_gene: TRBJ2-5; abundance: .; v_gene: TRBV5-1
CDR3aa: CASSVKETQYF; CDR3nt: TGTGCCAGCAGCGTCAAAGAGACCCAGTACTTC; d_gene: .; j_gene: TRBJ2-5; abundance: once; v_gene: TRBV28
CDR3aa: CASSVVGEPSYGQFF; CDR3nt: TGTGCCAGCAGCGTAGTGGGGGAACCCTCCTACGGTCAGTTCTTC; d_gene: .; j_gene: TRBJ2-1; abundance: few; v_gene: TRBV9